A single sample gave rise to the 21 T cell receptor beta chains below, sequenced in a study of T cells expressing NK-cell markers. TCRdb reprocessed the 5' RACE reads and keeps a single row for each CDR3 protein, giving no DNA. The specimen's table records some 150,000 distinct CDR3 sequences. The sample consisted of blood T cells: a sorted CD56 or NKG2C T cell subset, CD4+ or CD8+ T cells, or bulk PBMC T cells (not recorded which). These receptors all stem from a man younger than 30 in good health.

The CDR3 spells CASSLAVSGGSYSEQFF. This rearrangement joins TRBV7-9 to TRBJ2-1; TCRdb returns TRBD1, unconfirmable since there is no DNA. The germline V gene has CDR1 SEHNR and CDR2 FQNEAQ (reference sequence). CDR3 length equals 17 residues. Drawing the rest from reference TRBV7-9 and TRBJ2-1, the complete variable domain is DTGVSQNPRHKITKRGQNVTFRCDPISEHNRLYWYRQTLGQGPEFLTYFQNEAQLEKSRLLSDRFSAERPKGSFSTLEIQRTEQGDSAMYLCASSLAVSGGSYSEQFFGPGTRLTVL.

CDR3 region: CSVEWGSTGELFF. This chain uses TRBV29-1 with TRBJ2-2. CDR1 SQVTM and CDR2 ANQGSEA come from the germline V gene. CDR3 length: 13 residues.

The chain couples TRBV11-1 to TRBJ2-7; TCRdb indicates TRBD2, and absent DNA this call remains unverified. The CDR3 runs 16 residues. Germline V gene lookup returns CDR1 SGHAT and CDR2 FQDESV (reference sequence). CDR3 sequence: CASSRLTSGSMGEQYF.

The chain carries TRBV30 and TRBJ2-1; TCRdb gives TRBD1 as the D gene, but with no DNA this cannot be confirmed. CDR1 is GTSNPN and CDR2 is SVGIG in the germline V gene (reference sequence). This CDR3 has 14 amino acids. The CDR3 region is CAWSVRTGRVKWFF.

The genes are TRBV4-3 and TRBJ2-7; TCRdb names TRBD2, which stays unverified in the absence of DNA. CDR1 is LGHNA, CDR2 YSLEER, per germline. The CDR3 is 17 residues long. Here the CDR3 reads CASSQDFGREGSYEQYF.

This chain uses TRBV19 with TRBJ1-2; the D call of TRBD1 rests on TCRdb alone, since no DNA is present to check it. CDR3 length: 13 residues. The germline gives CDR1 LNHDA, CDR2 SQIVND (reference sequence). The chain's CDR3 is CASSPGPMDGYTF.

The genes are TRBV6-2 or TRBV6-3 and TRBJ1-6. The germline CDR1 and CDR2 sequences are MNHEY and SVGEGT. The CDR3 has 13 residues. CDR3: CASSWTANSPLHF.

CDR3 protein: CASSPGTQAVETQYF. The chain has TRBV6-1 and TRBJ2-5; TCRdb returns TRBD1, unconfirmable since there is no DNA. Germline V gene data show CDR1 as MNHNS and CDR2 as SASEGT. The CDR3 is 15 amino acids.

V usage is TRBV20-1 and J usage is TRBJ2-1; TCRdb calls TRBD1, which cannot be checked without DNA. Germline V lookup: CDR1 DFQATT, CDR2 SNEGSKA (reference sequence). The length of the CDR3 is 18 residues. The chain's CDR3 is CSARDIQGARSSYNEQFF.

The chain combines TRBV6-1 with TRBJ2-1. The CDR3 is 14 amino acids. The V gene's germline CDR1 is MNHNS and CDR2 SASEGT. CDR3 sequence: CASSFSVYDNEQFF.

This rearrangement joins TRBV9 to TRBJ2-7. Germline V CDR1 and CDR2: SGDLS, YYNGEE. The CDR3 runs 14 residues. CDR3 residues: CASSVVAGAYEQYF.

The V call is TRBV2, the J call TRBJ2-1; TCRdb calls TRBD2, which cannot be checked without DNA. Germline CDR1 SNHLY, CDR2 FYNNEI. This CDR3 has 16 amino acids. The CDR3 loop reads CAGNGLAGVSYNEQFF.

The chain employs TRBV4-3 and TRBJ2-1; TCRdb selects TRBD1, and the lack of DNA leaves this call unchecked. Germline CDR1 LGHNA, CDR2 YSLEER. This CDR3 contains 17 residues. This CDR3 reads CASSQDQPGETYNEQFF.

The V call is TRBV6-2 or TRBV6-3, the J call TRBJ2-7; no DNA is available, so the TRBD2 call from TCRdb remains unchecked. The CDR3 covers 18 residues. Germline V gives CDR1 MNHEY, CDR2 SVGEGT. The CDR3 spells CASSYSTSGRLSSYEQYF.

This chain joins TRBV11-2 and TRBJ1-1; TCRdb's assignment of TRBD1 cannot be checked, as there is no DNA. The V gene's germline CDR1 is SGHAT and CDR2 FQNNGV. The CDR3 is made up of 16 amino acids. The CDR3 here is CASSLGYGKGNTEAFF.

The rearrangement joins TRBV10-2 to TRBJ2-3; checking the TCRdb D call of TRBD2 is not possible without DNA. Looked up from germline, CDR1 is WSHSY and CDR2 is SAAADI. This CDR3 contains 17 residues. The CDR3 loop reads CASSEVLVAGDPDTQYF.

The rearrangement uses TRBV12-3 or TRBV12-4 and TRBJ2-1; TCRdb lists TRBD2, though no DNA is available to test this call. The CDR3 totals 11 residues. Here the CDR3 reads CASGLVNEQFF.

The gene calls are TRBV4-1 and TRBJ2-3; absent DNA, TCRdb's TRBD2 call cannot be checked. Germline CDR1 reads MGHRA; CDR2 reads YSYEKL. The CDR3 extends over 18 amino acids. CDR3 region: CASSQDGGPSGRTDTQYF.

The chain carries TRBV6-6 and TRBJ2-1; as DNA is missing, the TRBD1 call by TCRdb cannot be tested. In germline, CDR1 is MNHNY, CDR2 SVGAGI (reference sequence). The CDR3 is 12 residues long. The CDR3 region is CASTGFDNEQFF.

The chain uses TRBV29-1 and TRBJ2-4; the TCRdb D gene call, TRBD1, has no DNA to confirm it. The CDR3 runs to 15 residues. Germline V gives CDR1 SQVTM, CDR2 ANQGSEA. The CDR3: CSVETGDYAKNIQYF. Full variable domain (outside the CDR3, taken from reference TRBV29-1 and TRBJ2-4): SAVISQKPSRDICQRGTSLTIQCQVDSQVTMMFWYRQQPGQSLTLIATANQGSEATYESGFVIDKFPISRPNLTFSTLTVSNMSPEDSSIYLCSVETGDYAKNIQYFGAGTRLSVL.

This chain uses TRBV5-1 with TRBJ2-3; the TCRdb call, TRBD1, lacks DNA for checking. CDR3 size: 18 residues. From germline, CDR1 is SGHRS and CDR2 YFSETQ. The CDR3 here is CASSLEGGTTTGSDTQYF.